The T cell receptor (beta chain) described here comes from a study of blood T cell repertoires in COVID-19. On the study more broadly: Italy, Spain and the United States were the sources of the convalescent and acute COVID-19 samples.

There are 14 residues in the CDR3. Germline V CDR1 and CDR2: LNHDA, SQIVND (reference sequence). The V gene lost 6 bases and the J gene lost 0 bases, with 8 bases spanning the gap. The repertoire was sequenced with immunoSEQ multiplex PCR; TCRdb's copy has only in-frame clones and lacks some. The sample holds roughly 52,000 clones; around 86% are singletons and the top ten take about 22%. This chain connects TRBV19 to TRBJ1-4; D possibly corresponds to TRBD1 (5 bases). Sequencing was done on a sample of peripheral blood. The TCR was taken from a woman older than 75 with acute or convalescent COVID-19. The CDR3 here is CASRSGATNEKLFF. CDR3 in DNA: TGTGCCAGTAGATCGGGGGCAACTAATGAAAAACTGTTTTTT.